The source of this TCR beta chain is a study of shared clonotypes between healthy human individuals. Study-level background: Researchers assigned three CD4 naive, three CD4 memory, two CD8 naive and one CD8 memory plate to each donor. Study conclusions and caveats: Naive CD4 clonotype sharing across several donors was 4% to 5.5%.

Trimming took 4 bases from V and 8 from J, leaving 20 bases between them. The CDR3 contains 16 residues. Germline CDR1 and CDR2: MDHEN and SYDVKM. On this clone itself: Its cognate antigen is unknown.

Clones were read by immunoSEQ multiplex PCR, and TCRdb kept only the in-frame ones, dropping some. This table has about 2.3 million clones, just over 90% appearing once. The chain joins TRBV28 to TRBJ1-4, with a tentative D call TRBD1 (5 bases). The source material was naive CD4+ T cells from PBMCs. Subset reported: CD45RA+ positively selected. The TCR originated in a man aged 18 to 30 in good health. Some clones in this sample may be carry-over from other donors' samples. CDR3 sequence (DNA): TGTGCCAGCAGTTCCCCAGGGACGGCTGGGCGAGAAAAACTGTTTTTT. Protein: CASSSPGTAGREKLFF.